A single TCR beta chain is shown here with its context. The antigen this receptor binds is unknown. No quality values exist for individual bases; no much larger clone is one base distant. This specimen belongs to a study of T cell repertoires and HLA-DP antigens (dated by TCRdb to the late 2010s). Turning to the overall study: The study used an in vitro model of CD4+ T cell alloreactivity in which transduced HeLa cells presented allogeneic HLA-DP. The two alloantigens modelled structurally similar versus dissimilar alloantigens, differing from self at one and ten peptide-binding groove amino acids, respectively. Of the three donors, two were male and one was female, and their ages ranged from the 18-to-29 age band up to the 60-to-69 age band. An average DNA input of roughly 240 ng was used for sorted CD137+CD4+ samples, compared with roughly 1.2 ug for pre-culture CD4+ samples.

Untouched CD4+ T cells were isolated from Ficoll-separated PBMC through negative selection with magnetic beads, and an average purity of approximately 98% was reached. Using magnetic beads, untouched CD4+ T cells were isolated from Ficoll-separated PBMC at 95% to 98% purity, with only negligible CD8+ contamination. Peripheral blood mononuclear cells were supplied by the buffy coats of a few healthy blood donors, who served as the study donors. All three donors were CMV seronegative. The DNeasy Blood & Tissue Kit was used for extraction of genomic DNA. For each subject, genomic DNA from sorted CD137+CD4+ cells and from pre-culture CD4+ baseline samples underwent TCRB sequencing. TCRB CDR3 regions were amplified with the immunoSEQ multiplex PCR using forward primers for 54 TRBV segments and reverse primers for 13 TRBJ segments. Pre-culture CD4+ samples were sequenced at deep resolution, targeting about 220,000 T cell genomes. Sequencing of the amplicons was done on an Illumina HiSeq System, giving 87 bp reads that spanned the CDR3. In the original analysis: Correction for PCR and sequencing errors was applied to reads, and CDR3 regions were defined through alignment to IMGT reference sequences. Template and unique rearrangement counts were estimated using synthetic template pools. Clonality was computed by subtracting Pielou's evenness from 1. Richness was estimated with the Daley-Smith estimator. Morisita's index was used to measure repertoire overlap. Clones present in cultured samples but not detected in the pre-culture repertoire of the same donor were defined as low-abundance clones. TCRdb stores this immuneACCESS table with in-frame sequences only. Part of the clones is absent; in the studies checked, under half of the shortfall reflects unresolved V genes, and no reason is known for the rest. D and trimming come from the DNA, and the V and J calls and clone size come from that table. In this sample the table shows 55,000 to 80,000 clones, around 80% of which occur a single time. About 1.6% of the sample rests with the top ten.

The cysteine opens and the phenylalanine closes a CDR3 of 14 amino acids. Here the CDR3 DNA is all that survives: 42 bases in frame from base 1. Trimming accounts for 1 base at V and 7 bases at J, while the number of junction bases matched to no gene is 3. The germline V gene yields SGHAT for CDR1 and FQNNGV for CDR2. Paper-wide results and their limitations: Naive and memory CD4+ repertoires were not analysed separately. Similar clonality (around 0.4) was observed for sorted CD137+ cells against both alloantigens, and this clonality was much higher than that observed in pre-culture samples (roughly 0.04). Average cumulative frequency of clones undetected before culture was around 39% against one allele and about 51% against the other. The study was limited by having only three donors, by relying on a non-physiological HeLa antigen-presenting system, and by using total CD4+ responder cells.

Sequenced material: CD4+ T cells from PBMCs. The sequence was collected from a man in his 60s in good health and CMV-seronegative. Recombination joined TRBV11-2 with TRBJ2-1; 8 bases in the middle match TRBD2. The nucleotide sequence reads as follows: TGTGCCAGCAGCTTAGCGGGAGGGCCGAATGAGCAGTTCTTC. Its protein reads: CASSLAGGPNEQFF.